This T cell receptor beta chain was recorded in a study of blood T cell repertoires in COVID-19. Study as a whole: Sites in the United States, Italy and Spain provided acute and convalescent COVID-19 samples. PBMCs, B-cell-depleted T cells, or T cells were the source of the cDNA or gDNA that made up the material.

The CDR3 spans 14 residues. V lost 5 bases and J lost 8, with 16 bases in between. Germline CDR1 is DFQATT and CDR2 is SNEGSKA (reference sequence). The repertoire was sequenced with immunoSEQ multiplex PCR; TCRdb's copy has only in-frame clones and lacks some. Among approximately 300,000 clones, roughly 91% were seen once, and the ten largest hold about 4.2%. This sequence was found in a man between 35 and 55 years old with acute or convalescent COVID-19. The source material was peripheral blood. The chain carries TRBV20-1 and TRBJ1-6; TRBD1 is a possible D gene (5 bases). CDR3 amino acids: CSARVLGPDSPLHF. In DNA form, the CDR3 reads TGCAGTGCTCGTGTTTTGGGGCCGGATTCACCCCTCCACTTT.